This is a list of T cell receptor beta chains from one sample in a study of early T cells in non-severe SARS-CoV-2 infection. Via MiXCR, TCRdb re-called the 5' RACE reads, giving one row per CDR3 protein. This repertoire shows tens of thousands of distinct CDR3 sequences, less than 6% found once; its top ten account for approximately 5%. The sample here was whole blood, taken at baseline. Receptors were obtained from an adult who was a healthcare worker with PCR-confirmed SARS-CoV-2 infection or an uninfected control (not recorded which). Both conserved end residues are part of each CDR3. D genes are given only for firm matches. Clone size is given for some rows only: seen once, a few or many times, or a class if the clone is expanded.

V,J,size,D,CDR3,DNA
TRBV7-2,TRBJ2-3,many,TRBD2,CASSPASGGDTQYF,TGTGCCAGCAGCCCCGCCAGCGGGGGTGACACGCAGTATTTT
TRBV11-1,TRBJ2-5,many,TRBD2,CASSLSLAGGPHQETQYF,TGTGCCAGCAGCTTAAGTTTGGCGGGGGGGCCTCACCAAGAGACCCAGTACTTC
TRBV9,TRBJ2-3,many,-,CASSEGSYTDTQYF,TGTGCCAGCAGCGAGGGCAGCTACACAGATACGCAGTATTTT
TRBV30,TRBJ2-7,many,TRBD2,CAWSLSSGRYEQYF,TGTGCCTGGAGTCTATCTAGCGGGAGATACGAGCAGTACTTC
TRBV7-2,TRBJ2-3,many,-,CASSLGGQDTQYF,TGTGCCAGCAGCCTCGGAGGGCAGGATACGCAGTATTTT
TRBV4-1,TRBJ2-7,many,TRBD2,CASSQDLAGTYEQYF,TGCGCCAGCAGCCAAGACCTAGCGGGTACCTACGAGCAGTACTTC
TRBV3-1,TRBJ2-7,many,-,CASSQANYEQYF,TGTGCCAGCAGCCAAGCGAACTACGAGCAGTACTTC
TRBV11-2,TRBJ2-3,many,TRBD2,CASSFVTSGSADTQYF,TGTGCCAGCAGCTTCGTAACTAGCGGGAGCGCAGATACGCAGTATTTT
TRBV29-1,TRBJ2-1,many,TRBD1,CSAQGAYNEQFF,TGCAGCGCGCAGGGGGCCTACAATGAGCAGTTCTTC
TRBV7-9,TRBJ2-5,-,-,CASMGEATQYF,TGTGCCAGCATGGGGGAGGCGACCCAGTACTTC
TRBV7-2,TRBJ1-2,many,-,CASSLRGGSLYGYTF,TGTGCCAGCAGCCTAAGGGGGGGCTCGCTGTATGGCTACACCTTC
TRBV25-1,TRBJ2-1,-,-,CASSEPEVGPHPEQFF,TGTGCCAGCAGTGAACCGGAGGTAGGGCCCCATCCTGAGCAGTTCTTC
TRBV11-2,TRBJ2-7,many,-,CASSLDFYEQYF,TGTGCCAGCAGCTTAGACTTCTACGAGCAGTACTTC
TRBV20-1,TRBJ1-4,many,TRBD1,CSVVTGANEKLFF,TGCAGTGTAGTGACAGGGGCTAATGAAAAACTGTTTTTT